One and the same sample provided the 2 T cell receptor beta chains below, sequenced in a study of blood T cell repertoires in COVID-19. Sequenced by immunoSEQ multiplex PCR; TCRdb stores in-frame clones only, minus some. The table records some 98,000 clones, 70% to 85% of them present only once. Sequenced sample: peripheral blood. The receptors originated from a man between 65 and 85 years old with acute or convalescent COVID-19.

Notes on this clone: An end of the junction differs from the germline gene, which may be a read error. The chain links TRBV28 to TRBJ1-3, with a possible D match to TRBD1 (6 bases). This CDR3 contains 14 residues. CDR1 MDHEN and CDR2 SYDVKM come from the germline V gene. The CDR3, as DNA: TGTGCCAGCAGCTTGGGGGCGGCTGGGAACACCATATATTTT. This gives the protein CASSLGAAGNTIYF.

This clone was seen just once. The chain recombines TRBV3-1 (or the pseudogene TRBV3-2) with TRBJ1-4, with D uncertain. V lost 6 bases and J 0 bases, leaving 8 bases between the germline ends. This CDR3 contains 14 residues. The germline CDR1 and CDR2 sequences are LGHDT and YNNKEL (reference sequence). This CDR3 is CASRQTATNEKLFF. In DNA, the CDR3 is TGTGCCAGCAGACAAACTGCAACTAATGAAAAACTGTTTTTT.